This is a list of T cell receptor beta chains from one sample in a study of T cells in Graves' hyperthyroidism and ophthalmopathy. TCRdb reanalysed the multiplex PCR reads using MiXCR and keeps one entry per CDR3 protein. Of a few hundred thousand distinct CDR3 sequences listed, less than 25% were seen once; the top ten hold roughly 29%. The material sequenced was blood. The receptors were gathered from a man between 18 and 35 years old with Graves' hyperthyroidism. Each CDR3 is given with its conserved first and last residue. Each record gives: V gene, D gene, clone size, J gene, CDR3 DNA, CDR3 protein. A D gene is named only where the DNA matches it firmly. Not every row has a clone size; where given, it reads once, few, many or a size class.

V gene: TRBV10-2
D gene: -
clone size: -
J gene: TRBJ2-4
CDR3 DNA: TGCGCCAGCAGTGAGTTGGGGCTAGCCAAAAACATTCAGTACTTC
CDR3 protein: CASSELGLAKNIQYF

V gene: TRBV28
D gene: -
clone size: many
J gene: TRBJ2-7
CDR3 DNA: TGTGCCAGCAGGGTAAGACAGGCGTCCTACGAGCAGTACTTC
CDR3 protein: CASRVRQASYEQYF

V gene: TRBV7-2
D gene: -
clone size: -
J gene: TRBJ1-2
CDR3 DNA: TGTGCCAGCAGCTCACAGGTGTGGGATGGCTACACCTTC
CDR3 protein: CASSSQVWDGYTF

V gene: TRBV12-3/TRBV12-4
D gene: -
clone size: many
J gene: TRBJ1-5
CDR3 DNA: TGTGCCAGCAGTTTGAGTAGTGTCGATCAGCCCCAGCATTTT
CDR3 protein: CASSLSSVDQPQHF

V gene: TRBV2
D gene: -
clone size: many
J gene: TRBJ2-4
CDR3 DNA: TGTGCCAGCAGTGGGACGCTCGCCAAAAACATTCAGTACTTC
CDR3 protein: CASSGTLAKNIQYF

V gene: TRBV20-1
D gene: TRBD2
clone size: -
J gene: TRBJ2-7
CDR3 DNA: TGCAGTGCTAGAGGCCCGACTAGCGGGCGCTTCGAGCAGTACTTC
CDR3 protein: CSARGPTSGRFEQYF

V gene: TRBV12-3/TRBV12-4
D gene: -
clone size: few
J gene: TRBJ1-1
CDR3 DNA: TGTGCCAGCAGTTTCGCCGACCTTATAATGAACACTGAAGCTTTCTTT
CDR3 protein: CASSFADLIMNTEAFF

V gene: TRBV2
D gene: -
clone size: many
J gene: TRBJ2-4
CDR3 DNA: TGTGCCTCAGCTGGAGGACGGGCTCACAACAAAAACATTCAGTACTTC
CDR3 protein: CASAGGRAHNKNIQYF

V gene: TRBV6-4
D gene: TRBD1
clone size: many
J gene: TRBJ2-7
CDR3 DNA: TGTGCCAGCAGTGCCTCCCGCTGGGACAGGATCATCTCCTACGAGCAGTACTTC
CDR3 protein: CASSASRWDRIISYEQYF

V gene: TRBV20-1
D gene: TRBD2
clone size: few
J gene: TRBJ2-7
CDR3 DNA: TGCAGTGCAACTAGCGGGGGAACCTACGAGCAGTACTTC
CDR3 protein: CSATSGGTYEQYF

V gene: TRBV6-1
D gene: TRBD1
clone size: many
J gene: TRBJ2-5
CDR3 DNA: TGTGCCAGCAGTCCACCCGGACAGGGACGAGAGACCCAGTACTTC
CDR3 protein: CASSPPGQGRETQYF

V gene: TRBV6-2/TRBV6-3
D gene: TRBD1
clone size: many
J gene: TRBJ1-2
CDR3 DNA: TGTGCCAGCAGATCCCGACAGGGATGGGGTGGCTACACCTTC
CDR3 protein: CASRSRQGWGGYTF